This is a list of T cell receptor beta chains from one sample in a study of OX40 agonist ivuxolimab in advanced cancers. Assay used: immunoSEQ multiplex PCR; TCRdb lists only in-frame clones, some missing. The repertoire includes 99,000 or so clones, 90% to 95% of them detected once, and 0.3% to 0.4% sits in the top ten. The sample in question was CD4+ or CD8+ T cells sorted from blood, obtained in a trial of the OX40 agonist ivuxolimab. The receptors stem from an adult with an advanced solid tumor such as melanoma, head and neck, liver or kidney cancer. Both conserved end residues are part of each CDR3. The order of the fields is J gene, clone size, V gene, D gene, CDR3 protein, CDR3 DNA. The D gene is left open where the match is weak. Clone size is not always given. Where it is, it says once, few, many or a class for expanded clones.

TRBJ2-7 - TRBV5-1 - CASSLEVGPVYEQYF TGCGCCAGCAGCTTGGAGGTGGGGCCCGTCTACGAGCAGTACTTC
TRBJ1-1 - TRBV7-2 - CASSFLLGGNTEAFF TGTGCCAGCAGCTTTTTGCTGGGGGGTAACACTGAAGCTTTCTTT
TRBJ1-2 - TRBV7-9 - CASSLNGMGYGYTF TGTGCCAGCAGCTTAAACGGGATGGGCTATGGCTACACCTTC
TRBJ2-2 - TRBV27 - CASSFAGTNTGELFF TGTGCCAGCAGTTTTGCAGGGACTAACACCGGGGAGCTGTTTTTT
TRBJ1-5 medium-sized TRBV19 TRBD1 CASSTQGAKGNQPQHF TGTGCCAGTAGTACTCAGGGGGCCAAAGGCAATCAGCCCCAGCATTTT
TRBJ1-5 - TRBV4-3 - CASSHQGTGNQPQHF TGCGCCAGCAGCCACCAGGGGACCGGCAATCAGCCCCAGCATTTT
TRBJ2-1 once TRBV6-6 TRBD2 CASSYRGGSSYNEQFF TGTGCCAGCAGTTACCGGGGCGGGAGCTCCTACAATGAGCAGTTCTTC
TRBJ2-1 - TRBV11-2 TRBD2 CASSPGEGYNEQFF TGTGCCAGCAGCCCCGGGGAGGGTTACAATGAGCAGTTCTTC
TRBJ2-1 - TRBV10-3 TRBD2 CAIRAGTSSYNEQFF TGTGCCATCCGGGCGGGGACTAGCTCCTACAATGAGCAGTTCTTC
TRBJ2-5 - TRBV5-4 - CASSLGTQETQYF TGTGCCAGCAGCTTGGGGACCCAAGAGACCCAGTACTTC
TRBJ2-2 - TRBV4-2 TRBD1 CASGLSGGAGTGELFF TGTGCCAGCGGATTATCAGGGGGAGCTGGGACCGGGGAGCTGTTTTTT
TRBJ1-2 many TRBV19 TRBD1 CASIPGDSGFNRYGYTF TGTGCCAGTATTCCGGGGGACAGCGGTTTTAATCGCTATGGCTACACCTTC
TRBJ2-7 - TRBV18 - CASSPVGEISYEQYF TGTGCCAGCTCACCAGTGGGTGAAATCTCCTACGAGCAGTACTTC
TRBJ2-2 - TRBV6-6 - CASRGGTNTGELFF TGTGCCAGCAGGGGCGGGACGAACACCGGGGAGCTGTTTTTT
TRBJ2-5 once TRBV2 - CASSPAEPAGTQYF TGTGCCAGCAGTCCCGCCGAGCCGGCGGGGACCCAGTACTTC
TRBJ2-1 once TRBV6-6 - CASSFRVYNEQFF TGTGCCAGCAGTTTCAGGGTCTACAATGAGCAGTTCTTC
TRBJ2-7 - TRBV10-3 TRBD2 CAISESASGSYEQYF TGTGCCATCAGTGAGTCAGCTAGCGGGAGTTACGAGCAGTACTTC
TRBJ1-5 once TRBV29-1 TRBD1 CSVSQGQSNQPQHF TGCAGCGTCTCACAGGGACAGAGCAATCAGCCCCAGCATTTT
TRBJ2-3 - TRBV5-1 TRBD2 CASSFGAGETDTQYF TGCGCCAGCAGCTTCGGAGCGGGGGAAACAGATACGCAGTATTTT
TRBJ1-6 - TRBV6-6 - CASSYPGGNSPLHF TGTGCCAGCAGTTACCCTGGAGGGAATTCACCCCTCCACTTT
TRBJ2-2 once TRBV19 TRBD1 CASSMLGTGNTGELFF TGTGCCAGTAGTATGCTTGGGACAGGGAACACCGGGGAGCTGTTTTTT
TRBJ2-3 - TRBV6-5 TRBD2 CASSPGLAGVDTQYF TGTGCCAGCAGTCCGGGACTAGCGGGAGTAGATACGCAGTATTTT
TRBJ2-1 - TRBV19 - CASSPVEGSYNEQFF TGTGCCAGTAGTCCAGTGGAGGGTTCCTACAATGAGCAGTTCTTC
TRBJ2-3 - TRBV7-2 - CASSASAFTDTQYF TGTGCCAGCAGCGCCAGCGCCTTCACAGATACGCAGTATTTT
TRBJ1-2 once TRBV6-5 - CASSWGGDLSGYTF TGTGCCAGCAGTTGGGGAGGGGACCTATCTGGCTACACCTTC
TRBJ2-1 - TRBV27 TRBD2 CASRRLAYNEQFF TGTGCCAGCAGACGACTAGCTTACAATGAGCAGTTCTTC
TRBJ2-2 once TRBV18 - CASSQVGANTGELFF TGTGCCAGCTCACAGGTGGGAGCCAACACCGGGGAGCTGTTTTTT
TRBJ2-1 - TRBV28 TRBD2 CASSSSLAGAYNEQFF TGTGCCAGCAGTTCCAGTCTAGCGGGCGCCTACAATGAGCAGTTCTTC
TRBJ2-2 - TRBV2 TRBD2 CASSGPAGVTGELFF TGTGCCAGCAGTGGTCCGGCGGGAGTTACCGGGGAGCTGTTTTTT
TRBJ1-6 - TRBV6-5 - CASTGTYNSPLHF TGTGCCAGCACTGGCACCTATAATTCACCCCTCCACTTT
TRBJ2-1 - TRBV7-9 - CASSRSVNEQFF TGTGCCAGCAGCCGGAGCGTGAATGAGCAGTTCTTC
TRBJ2-5 - TRBV15 - CATSRDVETQYF TGTGCCACCAGCAGAGATGTGGAGACCCAGTACTTC
TRBJ2-2 once TRBV7-2 - CASSLAGMNTGELFF TGTGCCAGCAGCTTAGCGGGCATGAACACCGGGGAGCTGTTTTTT
TRBJ2-5 - TRBV6-1 - CASSVIWAQETQYF TGTGCCAGCAGTGTCATTTGGGCTCAAGAGACCCAGTACTTC
TRBJ2-1 once TRBV28 - CASKGGGSYNEQFF TGTGCCAGCAAGGGGGGTGGCTCCTACAATGAGCAGTTCTTC
TRBJ2-3 - TRBV6-1 TRBD1 CASSGAGGVDTQYF TGTGCCAGCAGTGGAGCAGGGGGCGTAGATACGCAGTATTTT
TRBJ2-1 - TRBV6-6 TRBD1 CASSYSGQGENEQFF TGTGCCAGCAGTTACTCGGGACAGGGAGAGAATGAGCAGTTCTTC
TRBJ2-1 - TRBV11-2 TRBD2 CASTSLFTSGRRFF TGTGCCAGCACCTCCCTCTTCACTAGCGGGAGGAGGTTCTTC